Here is one TCR beta chain with its context. This clone was found a few times. Its specific antigen is unknown. Coverage ceases 3 residues before the CDR3 finishes, and the germline J gene fills in the end. This sample includes further DNA sequences coding for the same CDR3. The record originates from a study of T cell clonality in common variable immunodeficiency (dated by TCRdb to between 2015 and 2017). Broader findings and caveats from the paper: Compared with healthy controls, CVID subjects showed increased TCRbeta clonality (t-test p = 0.018), a feature most characteristic of about a third of subjects. Even though DNA input was the same, control samples had an average of approximately 82,000 unique sequences each, compared with approximately 30,000 in CVID samples. It was noted by the authors that sequencing of the repertoires of T cell subpopulations would be needed to clarify the cause of the increased clonality in CVID. Correlations between repertoire features and clinical complications were limited by patient heterogeneity within the CVID cohort. Fewer deletions and N-nucleotide insertions were reportedly observed in CVID TCRbeta sequences, and highly modified clones with 13 or more V deletions were reportedly absent from CVID TCRbeta sequences. Healthy controls shared more TCRbeta clones with each other than CVID subjects shared among themselves (p < 0.0001).

Most of the CVID patients and most of the healthy controls were of Caucasian heritage. Heparinized peripheral whole blood samples of 5 to 8 ml were collected from each donor. Genomic DNA from adults with common variable immune deficiency (CVID) and from healthy adult controls was the source for sequencing TCRbeta CDR3 repertoires. The control group comprised 22 healthy adult volunteers, roughly 12 female and approximately 10 male, aged roughly 23 to 70 years with a mean age of around 37. Diluted blood was density-centrifuged over Hypaque 1077 or Ficoll-Paque to isolate peripheral blood mononuclear cells. Genomic DNA was extracted from unsorted mononuclear cells by Qiagen column purification or by a centrifugation-based method. For sequencing, equivalent amounts of genomic DNA were input from CVID and control samples. For every sample, a 60 bp segment covering the rearranged TCRbeta CDR3 region was amplified and then sequenced. The immunoSEQ assay, a bias-corrected multiplex PCR combined with high-throughput sequencing, was used to amplify TCRbeta. For the original study's pipeline: Every unique nucleotide sequence counted as a clone and was annotated with V, D and J genes, copy number and frequency. Sequences were labeled productive if in frame, and non-productive if out of frame or containing stop codons. As previously described, Shannon's entropy was used to calculate clonality. The predicted amino acid sequences of productive clones were used to derive the mean CDR3 Kyte-Doolittle hydropathy. The R hclust function was used to hierarchically cluster scaled V gene usage with Manhattan distance and complete linkage. Clone sharing by CDR3 amino acid sequence was assessed by resampling 12 repertoires per group over 100 rounds. The repertoires were searched for some 70 published EBV-specific TCRbeta sequences and fewer than 250 published CMV-specific TCRbeta sequences. After two CVID samples that produced fewer than 10,000 sequences were dropped from the analysis, some 42 CVID repertoires remained. As stored in TCRdb, this immuneACCESS dataset retains in-frame rearrangements with V and J assigned. A fraction of the clones does not appear; measured against another copy, unresolved V genes explain less than half of the discrepancy, and the remainder lacks a known reason. V and J calls and clone size are given by that table; D and trimming were obtained from the DNA. This sample shows some 38,000 clones, and none of them turns up only once. Of the sample, 0.95% falls within the top ten clones.

From a lookup of the germline V gene (reference sequence), CDR1 and CDR2 are LNHDA and SQIVND. The CDR3 contains 14 residues, cysteine and phenylalanine counted. The 33 bases shown cover part of the CDR3, and their frame starts at base 1. This sequence uses TRBV19 and TRBJ1-6; too little of a D gene remains to name it. Sequenced input: peripheral blood mononuclear cells. This TCR was sampled from a person between 18 and 70 years old in good health. CDR3 DNA (partial): TGTGCCAGTAGTATAGAGGTACTCTCTTCGCCC. The resulting protein is CASSIEVLSSP. The full CDR3 is CASSIEVLSSPLHF.